This TCR beta chain derives from a study of T cells in localized non-small cell lung cancer. Using immunoSEQ multiplex PCR, the repertoire was profiled, and TCRdb retains in-frame clones only, with some absent. Found here are some 1,700 clones, roughly a quarter of them singletons; the top ten hold roughly 23%. The germline V gene has CDR1 SGHRS and CDR2 YFSETQ. Trimming removed 1 base from V and 3 bases from J, with 10 bases in between. The CDR3 has 15 amino acids. This clone was detected once. This specimen consisted of normal lung tissue next to the tumor, obtained before any cancer treatment. J is TRBJ2-2 and V is TRBV5-1, with D possibly TRBD1 on 6 matching bases. The TCR was taken from a male donor aged 60 or over with stage II lung adenocarcinoma. CDR3 sequence (DNA): TGCGCCAGCAGCTTGCTTCAGGGGCACACCGGGGAGCTGTTTTTT. Translation gives CASSLLQGHTGELFF. The full variable domain, with the rest looked up from reference TRBV5-1 and TRBJ2-2, is KAGVTQTPRYLIKTRGQQVTLSCSPISGHRSVSWYQQTPGQGLQFLFEYFSETQRNKGNFPGRFSGRQFSNSRSEMNVSTLELGDSALYLCASSLLQGHTGELFFGEGSRLTVL.